Each of the 16 T cell receptor beta chains below was sequenced from the same sample in a study of early T cells in non-severe SARS-CoV-2 infection. TCRdb reanalysed the 5' RACE reads using MiXCR and keeps one entry per CDR3 protein. Of about 46,000 distinct CDR3 sequences in the sample, approximately 5.9% were seen once. Source: whole blood, taken at baseline. The origin of the receptors is an adult who was a healthcare worker with PCR-confirmed SARS-CoV-2 infection or an uninfected control (not recorded which).

This clonotype was seen at least ten times. The chain uses TRBV30 and TRBJ1-1; maybe TRBD1 (6 bases). The germline V and J ends were trimmed by 5 bases and 6 bases, with 13 bases remaining between them. Germline V lookup: CDR1 GTSNPN, CDR2 SVGIG (reference sequence). The CDR3 totals 12 residues. The CDR3 DNA reads TGTGCCTGGGGGGAGGACAGACCTGAAGCTTTCTTT. As protein: CAWGEDRPEAFF.

This clonotype was picked up many times. The rearrangement uses TRBV25-1 and TRBJ1-1, with a tentative D call TRBD1 (5 bases). Germline CDR1 and CDR2: MGHDK and SYGVNS. This CDR3 spans 13 amino acids. The V and J ends lost 1 base and 11 bases respectively, with 14 bases between them. CDR3 sequence (DNA): TGTGCCAGCAGTGAATTAGGCGGGGGAAGCGCTTTCTTT. This sequence encodes CASSELGGGSAFF.

The table lists this clonotype with many counts. J is TRBJ2-3 and V is TRBV24-1, with unresolved D. The germline CDR1 and CDR2 sequences are KGHDR and SFDVKD. This CDR3 is built from 14 residues. The germline V and J ends were trimmed by 2 bases and 6 bases, with 11 bases remaining between them. DNA for the CDR3: TGTGCCACCAGTGATTCCGTGTTTTCCGATACGCAGTATTTT. Encoded protein: CATSDSVFSDTQYF.

Ten or more counts support this clonotype. The V gene is TRBV19, the J gene TRBJ2-1; 7 bases align to TRBD2. The CDR3 extends over 12 amino acids. The germline V gene has CDR1 LNHDA and CDR2 SQIVND (reference sequence). Trimming at V came to 7 bases and at J to 7 bases, leaving 4 bases not matched to a gene. Here the CDR3 reads CASTHSGNEQFF. The CDR3 nucleotides are TGTGCCAGTACCCATAGCGGGAATGAGCAGTTCTTC.

The rearrangement joins TRBV5-4 to TRBJ2-3; 8 nucleotides line up with TRBD2. The CDR3 totals 16 residues. The J segment lost 2 bases and the V segment lost 6 bases, leaving 11 bases of the junction unmatched. Germline assignment: CDR1 SGHNT and CDR2 YYREEE (reference sequence). DNA of the CDR3: TGTGCCAGCACTTTCGGGTCTAGCGGGCCCACAGATACGCAGTATTTT. The encoded protein is CASTFGSSGPTDTQYF.

This clonotype was recorded many times. The chain uses TRBV5-1 and TRBJ2-1; 12 bases are a match to TRBD2. V shed 1 base, J shed 3 bases, and the junction held 5 bases outside the gene matches. The CDR3 length is 17 residues. Germline values: CDR1 SGHRS, CDR2 YFSETQ. CDR3 bases: TGCGCCAGCAGCTTGACGACTAGCGGGAGTTACTACAATGAGCAGTTCTTC. It yields the protein CASSLTTSGSYYNEQFF.

This clonotype was picked up many times. V gene TRBV24-1 combines with J gene TRBJ2-1; 10 bases map to TRBD2. The CDR3 covers 16 residues. V dropped 4 bases and J dropped 7; count of bases not matched to a gene: 9. Germline V CDR1 and CDR2: KGHDR, SFDVKD. CDR3 DNA sequence: TGTGCCACCAGTGAGCCCGGGACTAGCGAGCGAAATGAGCAGTTCTTC. This translates into CATSEPGTSERNEQFF.

Ten or more counts support this clonotype. The genes are TRBV5-1 and TRBJ2-7; the D gene is possibly TRBD1 (5 bases). The CDR3 is 14 amino acids. Germline V gives CDR1 SGHRS, CDR2 YFSETQ. Trimming shortened V by 0 bases and J by 3 bases, and 10 bases separated the two germline ends. The CDR3 spells CASSLATQGYEQYF. In DNA, the CDR3 is TGCGCCAGCAGCTTGGCCACTCAGGGCTACGAGCAGTACTTC.

This clonotype was found many times. The genes are TRBV7-9 and TRBJ2-2; D gene uncertain. The length of the CDR3 is 16 residues. The germline V gene has CDR1 SEHNR and CDR2 FQNEAQ (reference sequence). Trimming took off 1 base at V and 2 bases at J, with 11 bases between the two ends. CDR3 nucleotide sequence: TGTGCCAGCAGCTTAGGTCTTACTTTTAACACCGGGGAGCTGTTTTTT. It encodes CASSLGLTFNTGELFF. Full variable domain (outside the CDR3, taken from reference TRBV7-9 and TRBJ2-2): DTGVSQNPRHKITKRGQNVTFRCDPISEHNRLYWYRQTLGQGPEFLTYFQNEAQLEKSRLLSDRFSAERPKGSFSTLEIQRTEQGDSAMYLCASSLGLTFNTGELFFGEGSRLTVL.

This clonotype showed up many times. The rearrangement joins TRBV18 to TRBJ2-1; D gene uncertain. The V end lost 2 bases, the J end lost 10 bases, and 9 bases lay between the germline ends. From germline, CDR1 is KGHSH and CDR2 LQKENI. The CDR3 length is 12 residues. The CDR3 loop reads CASSPMAKEQFF. In DNA form, the CDR3 reads TGTGCCAGCTCACCAATGGCGAAAGAGCAGTTCTTC.

Worth noting for this clonotype: The CDR3 does not close with the conserved phenylalanine or tryptophan, likely indicating a read error. This chain joins TRBV7-8 and TRBJ2-6; D might be TRBD1 (6 bases). The CDR3 covers 16 residues. Germline CDR1 is SGHVS and CDR2 is FQNEAQ. V was clipped by 7 bases and J by 2 bases, with 15 bases between them. The chain's CDR3 is CASIRGGWTGANVLTY. The CDR3 nucleotides are TGTGCCAGCATTCGAGGGGGTTGGACTGGGGCCAACGTCCTGACTTAC.

V usage is TRBV20-1 and J usage is TRBJ1-1; 11 positions agree with TRBD1. In germline, CDR1 is DFQATT, CDR2 SNEGSKA (reference sequence). The ends lost 8 bases at V and 4 bases at J; junction bases unmatched: 12. This CDR3 is built from 15 residues. The CDR3 DNA reads as TGCAGTCCGCAGGAGGGGGACAGGGGGTTCACTGAAGCTTTCTTT. This encodes CSPQEGDRGFTEAFF.

The sample holds many counts of this clonotype. This chain connects TRBV24-1 to TRBJ2-3, with unresolved D. CDR1 KGHDR and CDR2 SFDVKD come from the germline V gene. The CDR3 sequence is 12 residues long. Trimming left V 7 bases short and J 3 bases short, with 7 bases between. CDR3 bases: TGTGCCACCAGCAAGGAGACAGATACGCAGTATTTT. Amino acids: CATSKETDTQYF.

In its sample, this clonotype was seen many times. CDR3 nucleotide sequence: TGTGCCAGCAGTTCCCTTCGACAGGGGATGAACACTGAAGCTTTCTTT. Its protein product is CASSSLRQGMNTEAFF. The V call is TRBV12-3 or TRBV12-4, the J call TRBJ1-1; 8 bases agree with TRBD1. The ends lost 4 bases at V and 0 bases at J; junction bases unmatched: 7. The length of the CDR3 is 16 residues.

This clonotype was recorded at least ten times. This sequence joins TRBV6-5 and TRBJ1-6, with unresolved D. V was shortened by 6 bases and J by 6 bases, with 6 bases between the two germline ends. The CDR3 is made up of 12 amino acids. Germline loops: CDR1 MNHEY, CDR2 SVGAGI. In DNA, the CDR3 is TGTGCCAGCAGGGACGGTAATTCACCCCTCCACTTT. Translated: CASRDGNSPLHF.

This clonotype was seen ten or more times. This chain uses TRBV28 with TRBJ2-1, with D maybe TRBD2 (6 bases). The germline V gene encodes CDR1 MDHEN and CDR2 SYDVKM. The V end was cut by 7 bases, the J end by 7 bases, with 14 bases between. CDR3 size: 13 residues. DNA for the CDR3: TGTGCCAGCACCAGAGGACTACGGAATGAGCAGTTCTTC. Protein: CASTRGLRNEQFF.